This section outlines one T cell receptor beta chain sequence together with its context. Its antigen is currently unknown. The data were obtained in a study of T-cell memory formation after mild COVID-19. Trimming removed 3 bases from V and 9 bases from J; junction bases left unmatched: 7. CDR3 size: 14 residues. The germline V gene has CDR1 LGHDT and CDR2 YNNKEL (reference sequence). Study findings and constraints: A balance of CD4 and CD8 characterized clones contracting day 15 to 85, whereas later expanders leaned CD4+.

5'RACE with constant-segment primers built TCRalpha and TCRbeta cDNA libraries with UMIs. TCRdb used MiXCR to reprocess the 5' RACE reads, holding one entry per CDR3 protein. Among a few hundred thousand distinct CDR3 sequences listed, over 11% were seen once. The sample consisted of PBMCs or a T cell subset sorted from them (not recorded which). The clonotype comes from a man younger than 35 who had mild COVID-19 (a few samples of this study predate the infection). Cell type and time point are not known. This sequence joins TRBV3-1 and TRBJ2-1, with 8 bases aligning to TRBD2. CDR3 DNA: TGTGCCAGCAGCCAGGCCCAGAGCGGGAGTGAGCAGTTCTTC. Translating it yields CASSQAQSGSEQFF.